This T cell receptor beta chain came from a study of tissue T cells after allogeneic stem cell transplantation. Overall study findings and caveats: Anatomically similar tissues had similar TCR repertoires within each patient. Sampling depth was limited, and the cohort was small and clinically varied. Some tissue clones might be persisting host cells; their alloreactivity or antigen specificity was not determined.

Method: immunoSEQ multiplex PCR; TCRdb's copy keeps in-frame clones and lacks some. The sample has under 7,000 clones, around 70% seen once. The V end lost 5 bases, the J end lost 3 bases, and 23 bases lay between the germline ends. Germline V gene sequence: CDR1 MNHEY, CDR2 SVGEGT. The CDR3 covers 18 residues. The sample holds a few counts of this clone. Its antigen is undetermined. Median post-mortem interval was about 9.8 hours for GI, liver, skin and lymphoid tissues. This chain joins TRBV6-2 or TRBV6-3 and TRBJ1-5; possible D gene TRBD1, 5 bases. This TCR came from a woman aged 18 to 49 with breast cancer. The sequenced sample was tissue from the rectum, obtained at autopsy. The CDR3 DNA is TGTGCCAGCAGTACAAACCCTCGTTCGCAGGGCTACAATCAGCCCCAGCATTTT. The encoded protein is CASSTNPRSQGYNQPQHF.